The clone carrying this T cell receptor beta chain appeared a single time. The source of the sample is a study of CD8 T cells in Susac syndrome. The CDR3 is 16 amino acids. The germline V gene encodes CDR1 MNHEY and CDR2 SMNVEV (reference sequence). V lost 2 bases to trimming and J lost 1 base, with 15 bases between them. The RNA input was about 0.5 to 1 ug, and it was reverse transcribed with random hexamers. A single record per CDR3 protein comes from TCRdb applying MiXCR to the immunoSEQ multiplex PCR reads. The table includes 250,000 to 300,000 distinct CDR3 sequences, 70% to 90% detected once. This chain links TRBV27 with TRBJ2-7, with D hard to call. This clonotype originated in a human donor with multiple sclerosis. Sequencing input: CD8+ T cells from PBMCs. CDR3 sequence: CASSLLPPEESYEQYF. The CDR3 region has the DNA TGTGCCAGCAGTTTACTACCCCCCGAGGAGTCCTACGAGCAGTACTTC.